This entry lists 3 T cell receptor beta chains sequenced from one sample in a study of blood T cell repertoires in COVID-19 (TCRdb year 2020). Library preparation employed the immunoSEQ multiplex PCR assay. Here the immuneACCESS table is served through TCRdb, limited to in-frame sequences with V and J called. Missing clones are a known gap in these copies; in checked studies unresolved V genes cover under half, and the rest lacks a known reason. This sample comprises some 270,000 clones, roughly 85% of them detected only once. The biggest ten clones account for 9.1% of the sample. The specimen sequenced was PBMCs or T cells enriched from blood (not recorded which). Every receptor here comes from a woman aged 45-65 years with acute COVID-19.

This clone was picked up a small number of times. V usage is TRBV7-9 and J usage is TRBJ2-1, with a weak D call TRBD2 (6 bases). V was cut by 3 bases and J by 4 bases, with 13 bases left in between. This CDR3 spans 15 amino acids. Germline CDR1 SEHNR, CDR2 FQNEAQ (reference sequence). CDR3 loop: CASSFTGDAYNEQFF. CDR3 bases: TGTGCCAGCAGCTTCACGGGAGATGCTTACAATGAGCAGTTCTTC.

This chain joins TRBV7-3 and TRBJ2-5; TRBD1 agrees at 7 bases. The V gene's germline CDR1 is SGHTA and CDR2 FQGTGA. V was clipped by 2 bases and J by 5 bases; unmatched bases: 11. There are 16 residues in the CDR3. The CDR3 nucleotides are TGTGCCAGCAGCTTAGGAAGGGGGCTGGGGATGGAGACCCAGTACTTC. The encoded protein is CASSLGRGLGMETQYF.

The chain links TRBV11-2 to TRBJ2-7, with D possibly TRBD1 on 5 matching bases. Germline V gene lookup returns CDR1 SGHAT and CDR2 FQNNGV. The CDR3 sequence is 15 residues long. Trimming shortened V by 5 bases and J by 3 bases, and 17 bases separated the two germline ends. CDR3: CASSQGPTNVYEQYF. Here the CDR3 DNA reads TGTGCCAGCAGCCAGGGCCCAACGAATGTCTACGAGCAGTACTTC. The entire variable domain, with the rest obtained from reference TRBV11-2 and TRBJ2-7, is as follows: EAGVAQSPRYKIIEKRQSVAFWCNPISGHATLYWYQQILGQGPKLLIQFQNNGVVDDSQLPKDRFSAERLKGVDSTLKIQPAKLEDSAVYLCASSQGPTNVYEQYFGPGTRLTVT.